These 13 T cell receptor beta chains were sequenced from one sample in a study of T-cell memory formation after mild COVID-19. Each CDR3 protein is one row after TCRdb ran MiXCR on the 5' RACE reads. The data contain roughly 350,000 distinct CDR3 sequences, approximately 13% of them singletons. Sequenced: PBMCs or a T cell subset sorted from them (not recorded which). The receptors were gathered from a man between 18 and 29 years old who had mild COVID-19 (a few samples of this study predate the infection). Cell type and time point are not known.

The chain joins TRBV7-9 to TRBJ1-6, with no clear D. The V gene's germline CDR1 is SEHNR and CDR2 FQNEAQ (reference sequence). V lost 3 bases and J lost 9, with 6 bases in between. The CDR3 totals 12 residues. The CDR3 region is CASSFIGSPLHF. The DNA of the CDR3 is TGTGCCAGCAGCTTTATAGGTTCACCCCTCCACTTT.

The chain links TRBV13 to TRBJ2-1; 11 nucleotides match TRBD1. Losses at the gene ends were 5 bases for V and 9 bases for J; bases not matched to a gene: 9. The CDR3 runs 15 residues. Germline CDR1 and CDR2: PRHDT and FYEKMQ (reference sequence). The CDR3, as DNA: TGTGCCAGCAGCCCACCCGGACAGGGGGCAGGTGAGCAGTTCTTC. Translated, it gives CASSPPGQGAGEQFF.

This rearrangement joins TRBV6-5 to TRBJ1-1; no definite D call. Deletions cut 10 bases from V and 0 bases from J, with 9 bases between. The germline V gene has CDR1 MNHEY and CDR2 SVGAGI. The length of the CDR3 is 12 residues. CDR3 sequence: CAIGRMNTEAFF. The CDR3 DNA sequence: TGTGCCATCGGCAGGATGAACACTGAAGCTTTCTTT.

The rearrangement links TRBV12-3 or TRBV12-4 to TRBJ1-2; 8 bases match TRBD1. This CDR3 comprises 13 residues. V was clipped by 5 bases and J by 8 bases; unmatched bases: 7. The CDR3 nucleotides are TGTGCCAGCAGTATAAGACAGGGGCAAGGCTACACCTTC. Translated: CASSIRQGQGYTF.

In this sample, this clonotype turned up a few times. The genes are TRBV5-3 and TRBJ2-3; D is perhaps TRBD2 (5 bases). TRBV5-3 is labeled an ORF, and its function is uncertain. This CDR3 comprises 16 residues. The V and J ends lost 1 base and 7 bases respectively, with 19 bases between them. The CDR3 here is CARSLPIRLASYTQYF. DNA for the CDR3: TGTGCCAGAAGCTTGCCGATCCGTCTAGCTTCATATACGCAGTATTTT.

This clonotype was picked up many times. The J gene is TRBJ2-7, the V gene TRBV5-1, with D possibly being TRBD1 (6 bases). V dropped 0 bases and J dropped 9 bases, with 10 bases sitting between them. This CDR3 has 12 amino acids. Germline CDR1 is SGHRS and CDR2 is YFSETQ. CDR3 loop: CASSLDLGGQYF. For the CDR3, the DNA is TGCGCCAGCAGCTTGGATCTAGGGGGGCAGTACTTC.

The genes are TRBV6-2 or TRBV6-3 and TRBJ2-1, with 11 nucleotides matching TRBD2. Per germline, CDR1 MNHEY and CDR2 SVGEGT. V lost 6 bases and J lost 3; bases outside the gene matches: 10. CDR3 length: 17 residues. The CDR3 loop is CASRDLGLAGGYNEQFF. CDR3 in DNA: TGTGCCAGCAGAGACCTCGGTCTAGCGGGGGGCTACAATGAGCAGTTCTTC.

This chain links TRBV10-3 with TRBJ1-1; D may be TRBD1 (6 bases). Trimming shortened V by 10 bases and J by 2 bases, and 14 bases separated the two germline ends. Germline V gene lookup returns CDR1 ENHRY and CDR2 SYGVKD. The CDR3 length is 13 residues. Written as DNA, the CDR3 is TGTGCCACTTACAGGGAGCCTAACACTGAAGCTTTCTTT. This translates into CATYREPNTEAFF.

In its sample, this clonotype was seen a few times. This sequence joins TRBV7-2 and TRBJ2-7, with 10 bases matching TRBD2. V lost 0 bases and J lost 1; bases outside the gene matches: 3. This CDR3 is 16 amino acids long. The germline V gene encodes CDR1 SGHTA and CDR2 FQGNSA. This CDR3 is CASSLASGRSSYEQYF. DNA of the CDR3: TGTGCCAGCAGCTTAGCTAGCGGGAGGAGTTCCTACGAGCAGTACTTC.

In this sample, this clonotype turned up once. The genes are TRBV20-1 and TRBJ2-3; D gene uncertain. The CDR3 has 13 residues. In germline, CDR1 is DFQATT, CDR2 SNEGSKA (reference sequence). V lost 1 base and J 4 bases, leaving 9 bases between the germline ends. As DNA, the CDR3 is TGCAGTGCTAGAGGGGTCTTCCCAGATACGCAGTATTTT. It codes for CSARGVFPDTQYF.

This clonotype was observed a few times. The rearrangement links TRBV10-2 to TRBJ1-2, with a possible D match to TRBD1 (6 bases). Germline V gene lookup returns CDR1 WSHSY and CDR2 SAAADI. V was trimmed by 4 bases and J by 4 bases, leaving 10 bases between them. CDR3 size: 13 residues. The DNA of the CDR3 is TGCGCCAGCAGTGTAGGGGGTCTCTATGGCTACACCTTC. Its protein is CASSVGGLYGYTF.

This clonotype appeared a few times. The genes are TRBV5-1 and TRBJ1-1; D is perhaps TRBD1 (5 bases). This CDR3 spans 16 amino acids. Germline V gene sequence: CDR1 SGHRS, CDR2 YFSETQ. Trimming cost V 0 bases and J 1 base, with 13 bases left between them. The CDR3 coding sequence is TGCGCCAGCAGCTTGGGGCCGCGGGGCCCGAACACTGAAGCTTTCTTT. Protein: CASSLGPRGPNTEAFF. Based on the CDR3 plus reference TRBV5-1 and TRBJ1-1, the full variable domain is KAGVTQTPRYLIKTRGQQVTLSCSPISGHRSVSWYQQTPGQGLQFLFEYFSETQRNKGNFPGRFSGRQFSNSRSEMNVSTLELGDSALYLCASSLGPRGPNTEAFFGQGTRLTVV.

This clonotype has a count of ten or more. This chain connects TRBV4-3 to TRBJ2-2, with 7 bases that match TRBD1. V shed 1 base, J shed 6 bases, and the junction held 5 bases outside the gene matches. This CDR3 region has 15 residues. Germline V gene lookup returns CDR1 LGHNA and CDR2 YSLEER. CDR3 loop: CASSQATGQPGELFF. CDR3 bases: TGCGCCAGCAGCCAAGCAACGGGACAGCCCGGGGAGCTGTTTTTT.